The 24 T cell receptor beta chains given below trace back to one sample, sequenced in a study of cytomegalovirus exposure and HLA in healthy donors. Using immunoSEQ multiplex PCR, the repertoire was profiled, and TCRdb retains in-frame clones only, with some absent. In the table there are around 300,000 clones, 88% of which are singletons. The sequenced material came from PBMCs. The receptors were gathered from a woman between 18 and 29 years old in good health and CMV-seronegative.

V and J are TRBV4-1 and TRBJ2-7, with 8 positions matching TRBD2. Germline CDR1 and CDR2: MGHRA and YSYEKL. The J segment lost 1 base and the V segment lost 1 base, leaving 15 bases of the junction unmatched. The CDR3 sequence is 19 residues long. The CDR3 nucleotides read TGCGCCAGCAGCCAAGGGGGCCTACGCGGGAGGCGGGTTTCCTACGAGCAGTACTTC. Its protein product is CASSQGGLRGRRVSYEQYF.

The CDR3: CASSGGTLVNTIYF. As DNA, the CDR3 is TGTGCCAGCAGCGGGGGGACGCTAGTAAACACCATATATTTT. The V and J genes are TRBV5-6 and TRBJ1-3; a possible D gene is TRBD1 (5 bases). The germline gives CDR1 SGHDT, CDR2 YYEEEE. This CDR3 spans 14 amino acids. Trimming took off 4 bases at V and 6 bases at J, with 14 bases between the two ends. Full variable domain (rest looked up from reference TRBV5-6 and TRBJ1-3): DAGVTQSPTHLIKTRGQQVTLRCSPKSGHDTVSWYQQALGQGPQFIFQYYEEEERQRGNFPDRFSGHQFPNYSSELNVNALLLGDSALYLCASSGGTLVNTIYFGEGSWLTVV.

The V call is TRBV19, the J call TRBJ1-1; 7 bases line up with TRBD1. There are 18 residues in the CDR3. V shed 5 bases and J 5 bases; nucleotides not matched to a gene: 20. Germline V CDR1 and CDR2: LNHDA, SQIVND (reference sequence). As DNA, the CDR3 is TGTGCCAGTAGTCTGGACCCGGGACAGCTTTGGACGTGGACTGAAGCTTTCTTT. Amino acids: CASSLDPGQLWTWTEAFF. Looking up the rest from reference TRBV19 and TRBJ1-1 gives the full variable domain: DGGITQSPKYLFRKEGQNVTLSCEQNLNHDAMYWYRQDPGQGLRLIYYSQIVNDFQKGDIAEGYSVSREKKESFPLTVTSAQKNPTAFYLCASSLDPGQLWTWTEAFFGQGTRLTVV.

The chain combines TRBV2 with TRBJ2-7; possibly TRBD1 for D (6 bases). The germline V gene encodes CDR1 SNHLY and CDR2 FYNNEI. Trimming stripped 9 bases from V and 0 bases from J, with 15 bases between. The length of the CDR3 is 14 residues. The CDR3 coding sequence is TGTGCCAGTACTCGGGACACCGACTCCTACGAGCAGTACTTC. This sequence encodes CASTRDTDSYEQYF.

The chain uses TRBV10-3 and TRBJ2-2; TRBD1 might be the D (6 bases). Deletions cut 0 bases from V and 10 bases from J, with 15 bases between. The V gene's germline CDR1 is ENHRY and CDR2 SYGVKD. The CDR3 has 15 amino acids. CDR3 region: CAISESGNRDEELFF. The CDR3 nucleotides read TGTGCCATCAGTGAGTCGGGTAACAGGGACGAGGAGCTGTTTTTT.

This chain joins TRBV2 and TRBJ2-2; TRBD2 matches at 12 bases. Germline V lookup: CDR1 SNHLY, CDR2 FYNNEI. V lost 6 bases and J lost 8; bases outside the gene matches: 16. The CDR3 extends over 18 amino acids. This CDR3 is CASRTMLRTSGIGGELFF. As DNA, the CDR3 is TGTGCCAGCAGGACCATGCTGAGGACTAGCGGGATCGGTGGGGAGCTGTTTTTT.

This clone occurred once. The chain combines TRBV7-2 with TRBJ1-5; D not resolved. Germline V gene lookup returns CDR1 SGHTA and CDR2 FQGNSA. With 5 bases removed from V and 0 bases from J, the gap between germline ends came to 11 bases. The CDR3 loop spans 15 amino acids. The CDR3 nucleotides are TGTGCCAGCAGCGCGGAGAATTATAGCAATCAGCCCCAGCATTTT. This sequence encodes CASSAENYSNQPQHF.

The rearrangement links TRBV4-1 to TRBJ2-7, with D possibly matching TRBD2 (5 bases). The CDR3 is made up of 13 amino acids. Trimming left V 1 base short and J 6 bases short, with 10 bases between. CDR1 is MGHRA, CDR2 YSYEKL, per germline. CDR3 protein: CASSQVRGSEQYF. In DNA, the CDR3 is TGCGCCAGCAGCCAAGTTAGAGGGTCCGAGCAGTACTTC.

The chain recombines TRBV10-2 with TRBJ2-7; 7 bases match TRBD1. In germline, CDR1 is WSHSY, CDR2 SAAADI. The CDR3 runs to 16 residues. With 3 bases clipped from V and 1 base from J, the junction kept 9 bases outside the gene matches. The CDR3 sequence: CASSDHSRGSSYEQYF. The CDR3 DNA follows: TGCGCCAGCAGTGATCACTCCAGGGGGTCGTCCTACGAGCAGTACTTC.

The chain couples TRBV6-1 to TRBJ2-7; 7 bases fit TRBD1. The CDR3 length is 16 residues. Germline V gene lookup returns CDR1 MNHNS and CDR2 SASEGT. The V segment lost 4 bases and the J segment 3 bases; nucleotides outside the gene matches: 12. Written as DNA, the CDR3 is TGTGCCAGCAGTGCCCAAATCGGGACAGCCAGCTACGAGCAGTACTTC. Encoded protein: CASSAQIGTASYEQYF.

The chain employs TRBV5-6 and TRBJ1-4, with 7 bases lining up with TRBD1. With V trimmed by 4 bases and J by 3 bases, 15 bases remained unmatched. In germline, CDR1 is SGHDT, CDR2 YYEEEE. The CDR3 spans 18 residues. CDR3 region: CASSVLTGEPTSNEKLFF. CDR3 nucleotides: TGTGCCAGCAGCGTGCTAACAGGGGAGCCAACTTCTAATGAAAAACTGTTTTTT.

V gene TRBV7-9 combines with J gene TRBJ2-1; tentative D call: TRBD1 (5 bases). CDR1 is SEHNR, CDR2 FQNEAQ, per germline (reference sequence). This CDR3 is 12 amino acids long. V was pared by 4 bases and J by 15 bases, with 16 bases between. The CDR3 region has the DNA TGTGCCAGCAGCTCCGAACCAGGGTCCCTGTTCTTC. Translation gives CASSSEPGSLFF.

The V gene is TRBV7-9, the J gene TRBJ1-2, with 9 bases aligning to TRBD1. This CDR3 comprises 14 residues. V was pared by 4 bases and J by 6 bases, with 6 bases of the junction left unmatched. Per germline, CDR1 SEHNR and CDR2 FQNEAQ (reference sequence). CDR3 bases: TGTGCCAGCAGCTCCGGGACAGGGTGGGATGGCTACACCTTC. It specifies CASSSGTGWDGYTF.

The V and J genes are TRBV27 and TRBJ2-3, with 8 bases identical to TRBD2. J lost 0 bases, V lost 3 bases, and 8 bases had no gene match. The CDR3 covers 17 residues. Looked up from germline, CDR1 is MNHEY and CDR2 is SMNVEV (reference sequence). In DNA form, the CDR3 reads TGTGCCAGCAGTTTTGACGGGAGGGCCCTCAGCACAGATACGCAGTATTTT. This encodes CASSFDGRALSTDTQYF.

The chain links TRBV27 to TRBJ1-1, with D hard to call. Trimming took off 4 bases at V and 0 bases at J, with 12 bases between the two ends. This CDR3 is built from 15 residues. In germline, CDR1 is MNHEY, CDR2 SMNVEV (reference sequence). CDR3 sequence (DNA): TGTGCCAGCAGTTCGGCGGTCCAGCTGAACACTGAAGCTTTCTTT. This codes for CASSSAVQLNTEAFF.

The CDR3 DNA reads TGTGCCAGCAGTTACCTTTGGGCACGGATGAACACTGAAGCTTTCTTT. It yields the protein CASSYLWARMNTEAFF. The chain employs TRBV6-5 and TRBJ1-1, with D hard to call. Trimming pared 2 bases from V and 0 bases from J, leaving 13 bases between. CDR1 is MNHEY and CDR2 is SVGAGI in the germline V gene. The CDR3 is 16 residues long.

This clone has only a few counts. This chain uses TRBV2 with TRBJ1-5, with TRBD1 matching over 7 bases. The CDR3 sequence is 14 residues long. Germline CDR1 reads SNHLY; CDR2 reads FYNNEI. With 8 bases clipped from V and 6 bases from J, the junction kept 10 bases outside the gene matches. The CDR3 loop is CASRATGLLQPQHF. CDR3 bases: TGTGCCAGCCGAGCGACAGGGTTGCTTCAGCCCCAGCATTTT.

This clone came up once. V and J are TRBV4-1 and TRBJ1-4; D call uncertain. There are 15 residues in the CDR3. Trimming cost V 4 bases and J 0 bases, with 9 bases left between them. Germline CDR1 and CDR2: MGHRA and YSYEKL. CDR3 residues: CASSPIGATNEKLFF. In DNA form, the CDR3 reads TGCGCCAGCAGCCCAATCGGTGCAACTAATGAAAAACTGTTTTTT.

This clone has a single count. The chain couples TRBV5-4 to TRBJ1-1, with D tentatively TRBD1 (5 bases). V dropped 0 bases and J dropped 1 base, with 10 bases sitting between them. From germline, CDR1 is SGHNT and CDR2 YYREEE (reference sequence). This CDR3 is built from 15 residues. The CDR3 nucleotides read TGTGCCAGCAGCTTGGGCTGGACACCGAACACTGAAGCTTTCTTT. Its protein is CASSLGWTPNTEAFF.

Concerning this clone itself: Other DNA sequences in the sample encode the same CDR3. The chain is built from TRBV9 and TRBJ2-3, with a weak D call TRBD2 (6 bases). The CDR3 consists of 14 residues. The germline V gene encodes CDR1 SGDLS and CDR2 YYNGEE. The V end lost 2 bases, the J end lost 0 bases, and 7 bases lay between the germline ends. CDR3 loop: CASSVSGSTDTQYF. The CDR3 nucleotides are TGTGCCAGCAGCGTCAGCGGGAGCACAGATACGCAGTATTTT.

This clone appeared once. This CDR3 reads CASSKRGGDTQYF. The CDR3 DNA is TGTGCCAGCAGCAAACGCGGGGGAGATACGCAGTATTTT. This chain joins TRBV6-5 and TRBJ2-3; TRBD2 matches 7 bases. The CDR3 consists of 13 residues. V shed 6 bases, J shed 5 bases, and the junction held 5 bases outside the gene matches. Germline CDR1 MNHEY, CDR2 SVGAGI.

This chain connects TRBV14 to TRBJ2-6; no reliable D call. CDR3 length: 15 amino acids. V lost 0 bases and J lost 2, with 5 bases in between. In germline, CDR1 is SGHDN, CDR2 FVKESK. CDR3 in DNA: TGTGCCAGCAGCCAAGATCTCGCTGGGGCCAACGTCCTGACTTTC. It yields the protein CASSQDLAGANVLTF.

This chain links TRBV21-1 with TRBJ2-7; the table names TRBD1, a call not compared with the DNA. TRBV21-1 is recorded as a pseudogene. This CDR3 is built from 15 residues. The CDR3 here is CASSKYREGDHEQYF. CDR3 DNA sequence: TGTGCCAGCAGCAAATACAGGGAAGGTGATCACGAGCAGTACTTC.

This chain uses TRBV6-4 with TRBJ2-2, with TRBD2 matching over 7 bases. From germline, CDR1 is MRHNA and CDR2 SNTAGT. This CDR3 spans 13 amino acids. V lost 5 bases and J lost 6; bases outside the gene matches: 3. The DNA of the CDR3 is TGTGCCAGCAGTAGCGGGGCAGCCGGGGAGCTGTTTTTT. Its translation is CASSSGAAGELFF.